A selection of T cell receptor beta chains follows, all from one sample in a study of vaccination effects on CD4 cells after COVID-19. The antigens of these receptors remain unknown. Clones were read by immunoSEQ multiplex PCR, and TCRdb kept only the in-frame ones, dropping some. The profile shows tens of thousands of clones, 73% of them singletons. The sequencing here drew on CD4+ T cells from PBMCs cultured with HIV peptides, taken before COVID-19 vaccination. The receptor source for this set is a human donor who had a prior SARS-CoV-2 infection. Both conserved end residues are part of each CDR3. The order of the fields is J gene, V gene, clone size, D gene, CDR3 DNA, CDR3 protein. The D gene is left open where the match is weak. Clone size is not always given. Where it is, it says once, few, many or a class for expanded clones.

TRBJ2-7	TRBV11-3	-	TRBD2	TGTGCCAGCAGCTTATCCGGGACTAGCGGGGCCTACGAGCAGTACTTC	CASSLSGTSGAYEQYF
TRBJ2-2	TRBV19	-	TRBD1	TGTGCCAGTAGTTGGACAGGGGGGAACACCGGGGAGCTGTTTTTT	CASSWTGGNTGELFF
TRBJ2-3	TRBV2	few	-	TGTGCCAGCAGTGAAGCCCGGGACAAAGAGTATTTT	CASSEARDKEYF
TRBJ2-5	TRBV5-1	-	-	TGCGCCAGCAGCCTCCCGGGCGGGGAGACCCAGTACTTC	CASSLPGGETQYF
TRBJ1-1	TRBV7-3	-	TRBD1	TGTGCCAGCAGCTTAAGACCCCTAATGGCAGGGGGCAATAGGGTGACTGAAGCTTTCTTT	CASSLRPLMAGGNRVTEAFF
TRBJ2-6	TRBV25-1	-	TRBD2	TGTGCCAGCAGTGAATACGGGGGGGGCTCTGGGGCCAACGTCCTGACTTTC	CASSEYGGGSGANVLTF
TRBJ1-3	TRBV7-9	-	-	TGTGCCAGCAGCTTAAATGGCCCCGATGGAAACACCATATATTTT	CASSLNGPDGNTIYF
TRBJ1-1	TRBV18	-	-	TGTGCCAGCTCCCGACAAGTAATGAACACTGAAGCTTTCTTT	CASSRQVMNTEAFF
TRBJ2-1	TRBV15	-	TRBD2	TGTGCCACCAGCAGGCGAGCGGGGGCCATAAGCTCCTACAATGAGCAGTTCTTC	CATSRRAGAISSYNEQFF
TRBJ1-1	TRBV9	-	-	TGTGCCAGCAGCGTAGGTGGGGTGGCCACTGAAGCTTTCTTT	CASSVGGVATEAFF
TRBJ1-2	TRBV29-1	-	TRBD1	TGCAGCGTCGGAAAACCGGGACAGGGGGGGCATGGCTACACCTTC	CSVGKPGQGGHGYTF
TRBJ2-1	TRBV7-7	few	-	TGTGCTAGCAGCTTAGGTGGGGGTTCGACAGAGCAGTTCTTC	CASSLGGGSTEQFF
TRBJ1-5	TRBV19	-	-	TGTGCCAGTAGTCCACAGGGCCCGCCCCAGCATTTT	CASSPQGPPQHF
TRBJ2-2	TRBV9	few	TRBD1	TGTGCCAGCAGCGTAGCTGGGACAGGGGGCTACACCGGGGAGCTGTTTTTT	CASSVAGTGGYTGELFF